The sequence of this TCR beta chain was determined in a study of shared clonotypes between healthy human individuals. Study results and limitations: The naive CD4 repertoires of a handful of donors were compared, and roughly 5% of clonotypes were shared. As a rule, naive subsets had a larger estimated richness than memory subsets.

This CDR3 has 19 residues. Trimming took off 4 bases at V and 0 bases at J, with 21 bases between the two ends. The V gene's germline CDR1 is SGHDN and CDR2 FVKESK. Some clones are missing from TCRdb's copy, which holds only in-frame ones; the method was immunoSEQ multiplex PCR. The table lists around 620,000 clones, roughly 95% of them singletons. In regard to this clone: What it recognizes is unknown.

Terminally differentiated effector memory CD45RA+ cells were excluded by CCR7 positive selection of CD45RO-negative cells. V and J are TRBV14 and TRBJ1-4; possible D gene TRBD1, 5 bases. The sequence came from a woman aged 25 to 39 in good health. The sequenced material came from naive CD8+ T cells sorted from blood. The CDR3 DNA follows: TGTGCCAGCAGCCCAAAACGGGGGGGGAGAACTACAACTAATGAAAAACTGTTTTTT. Its protein product is CASSPKRGGRTTTNEKLFF.